This TCR beta chain was sequenced during a study of patients and donors after allogeneic stem cell transplantation. Each CDR3 protein gets one entry after TCRdb re-called the RT-PCR reads with MiXCR. This table holds about 100,000 distinct CDR3 sequences, around 36% found once. Trimming removed 2 bases at V and 2 bases at J, with 25 bases between. The CDR3 is 20 amino acids. Germline V CDR1 and CDR2: MDHEN, SYDVKM. This clonotype occurred a few times. This sequence originates from a human donor who was either an allogeneic HSCT recipient or a stem cell or donor lymphocyte infusion donor (not recorded which). It is not recorded whose cells these are; they may come from a transplant donor. The sequenced sample was blood, either unsorted or a sorted T cell fraction (not recorded which). This chain joins TRBV28 and TRBJ2-4; D not resolved. This CDR3 is CASSLESDPWVGVPKNIQYF. The CDR3 DNA reads as TGTGCCAGCAGTTTAGAGAGCGACCCGTGGGTTGGCGTTCCCAAAAACATTCAGTACTTC.